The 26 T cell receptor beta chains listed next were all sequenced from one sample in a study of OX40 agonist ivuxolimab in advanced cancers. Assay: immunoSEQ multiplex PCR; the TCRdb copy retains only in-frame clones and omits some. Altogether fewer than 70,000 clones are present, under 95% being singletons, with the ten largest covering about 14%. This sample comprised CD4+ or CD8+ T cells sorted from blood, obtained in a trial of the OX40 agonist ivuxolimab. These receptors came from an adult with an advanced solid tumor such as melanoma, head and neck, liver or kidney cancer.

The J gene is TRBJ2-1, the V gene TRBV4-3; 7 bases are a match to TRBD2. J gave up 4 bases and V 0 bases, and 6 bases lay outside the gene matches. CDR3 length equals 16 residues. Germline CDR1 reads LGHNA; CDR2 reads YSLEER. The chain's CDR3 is CASSQELLAPYNEQFF. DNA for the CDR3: TGCGCCAGCAGCCAAGAGCTACTAGCGCCATACAATGAGCAGTTCTTC.

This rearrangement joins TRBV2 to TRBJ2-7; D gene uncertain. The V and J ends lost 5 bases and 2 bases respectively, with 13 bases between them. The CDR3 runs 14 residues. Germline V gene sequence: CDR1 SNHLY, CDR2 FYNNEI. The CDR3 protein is CASSFQVGAYEQYF. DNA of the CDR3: TGTGCCAGCAGTTTCCAGGTGGGCGCCTACGAGCAGTACTTC.

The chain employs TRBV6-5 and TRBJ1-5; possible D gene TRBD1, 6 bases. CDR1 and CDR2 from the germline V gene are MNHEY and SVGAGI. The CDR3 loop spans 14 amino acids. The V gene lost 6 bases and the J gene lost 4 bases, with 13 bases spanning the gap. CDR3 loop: CASRNRQANQPQHF. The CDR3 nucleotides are TGTGCCAGCAGAAATAGACAGGCAAATCAGCCCCAGCATTTT.

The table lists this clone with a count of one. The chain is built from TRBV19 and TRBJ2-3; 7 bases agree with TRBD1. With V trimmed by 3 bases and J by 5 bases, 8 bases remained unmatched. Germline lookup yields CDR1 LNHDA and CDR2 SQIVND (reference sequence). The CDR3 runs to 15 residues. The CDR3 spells CASSIEGTEEDTQYF. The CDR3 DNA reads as TGTGCCAGTAGTATTGAAGGGACAGAAGAAGATACGCAGTATTTT.

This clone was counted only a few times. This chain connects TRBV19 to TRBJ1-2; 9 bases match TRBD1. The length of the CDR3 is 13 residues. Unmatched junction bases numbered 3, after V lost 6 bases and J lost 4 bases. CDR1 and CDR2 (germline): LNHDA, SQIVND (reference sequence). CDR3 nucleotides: TGTGCCAGTAGAGTGACAGGGGGCTATGGCTACACCTTC. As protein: CASRVTGGYGYTF.

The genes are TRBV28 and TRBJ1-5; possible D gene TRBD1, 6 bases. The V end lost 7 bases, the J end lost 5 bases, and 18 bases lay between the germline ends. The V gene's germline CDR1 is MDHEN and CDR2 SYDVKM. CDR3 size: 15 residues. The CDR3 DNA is TGTGCCAGCAATTTGATGCAGGGGAGTTATCAGCCCCAGCATTTT. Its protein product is CASNLMQGSYQPQHF.

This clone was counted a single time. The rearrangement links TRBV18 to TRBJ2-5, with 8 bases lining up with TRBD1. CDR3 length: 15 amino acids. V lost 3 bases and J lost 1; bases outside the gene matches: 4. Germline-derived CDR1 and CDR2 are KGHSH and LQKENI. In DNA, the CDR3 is TGTGCCAGCTCACCCGGGACAGGCTCCCAAGAGACCCAGTACTTC. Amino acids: CASSPGTGSQETQYF. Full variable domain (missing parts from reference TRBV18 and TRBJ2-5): NAGVMQNPRHLVRRRGQEARLRCSPMKGHSHVYWYRQLPEEGLKFMVYLQKENIIDESGMPKERFSAEFPKEGPSILRIQQVVRGDSAAYFCASSPGTGSQETQYFGPGTRLLVL.

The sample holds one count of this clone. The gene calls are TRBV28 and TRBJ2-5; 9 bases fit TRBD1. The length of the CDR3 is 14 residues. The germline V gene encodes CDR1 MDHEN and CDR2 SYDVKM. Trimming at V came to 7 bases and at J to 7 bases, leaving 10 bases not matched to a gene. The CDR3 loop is CASTPGQGKVTQYF. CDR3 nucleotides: TGTGCCAGCACCCCCGGACAGGGGAAGGTGACCCAGTACTTC.

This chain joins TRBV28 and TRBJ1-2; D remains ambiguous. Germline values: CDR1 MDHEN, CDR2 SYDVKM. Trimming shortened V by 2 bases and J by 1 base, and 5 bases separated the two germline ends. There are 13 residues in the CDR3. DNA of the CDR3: TGTGCCAGCAGTTTACAGAATAACTATGGCTACACCTTC. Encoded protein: CASSLQNNYGYTF.

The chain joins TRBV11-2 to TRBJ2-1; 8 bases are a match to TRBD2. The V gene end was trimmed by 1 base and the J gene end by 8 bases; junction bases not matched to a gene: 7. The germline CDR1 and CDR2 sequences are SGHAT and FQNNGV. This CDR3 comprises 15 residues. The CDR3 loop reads CASSLASGSRYEQFF. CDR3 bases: TGTGCCAGCAGCTTAGCGAGCGGGAGTCGGTATGAGCAGTTCTTC.

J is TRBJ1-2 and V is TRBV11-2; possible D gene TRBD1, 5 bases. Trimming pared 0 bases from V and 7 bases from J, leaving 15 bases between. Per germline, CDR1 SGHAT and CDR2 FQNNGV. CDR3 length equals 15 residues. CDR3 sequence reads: CASSLERTRGSGYTF. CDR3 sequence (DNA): TGTGCCAGCAGCTTAGAAAGGACAAGGGGTTCTGGCTACACCTTC. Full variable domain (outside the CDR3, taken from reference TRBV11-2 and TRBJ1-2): EAGVAQSPRYKIIEKRQSVAFWCNPISGHATLYWYQQILGQGPKLLIQFQNNGVVDDSQLPKDRFSAERLKGVDSTLKIQPAKLEDSAVYLCASSLERTRGSGYTFGSGTRLTVV.

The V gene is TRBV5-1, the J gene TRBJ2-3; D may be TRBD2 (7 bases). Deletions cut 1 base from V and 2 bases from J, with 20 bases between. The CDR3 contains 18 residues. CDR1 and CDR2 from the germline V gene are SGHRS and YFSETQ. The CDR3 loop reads CASSLSDPAGHTTDTQYF. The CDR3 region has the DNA TGCGCCAGCAGCTTGTCAGATCCAGCGGGACACACCACAGATACGCAGTATTTT. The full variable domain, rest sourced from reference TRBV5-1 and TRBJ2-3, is KAGVTQTPRYLIKTRGQQVTLSCSPISGHRSVSWYQQTPGQGLQFLFEYFSETQRNKGNFPGRFSGRQFSNSRSEMNVSTLELGDSALYLCASSLSDPAGHTTDTQYFGPGTRLTVL.

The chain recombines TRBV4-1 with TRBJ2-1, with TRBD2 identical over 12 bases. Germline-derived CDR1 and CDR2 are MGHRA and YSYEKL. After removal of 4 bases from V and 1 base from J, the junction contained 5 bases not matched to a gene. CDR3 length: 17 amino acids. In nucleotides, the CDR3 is TGCGCCAGCAGCCGAGGAGGACTAGCGGGATCCTACAATGAGCAGTTCTTC. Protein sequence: CASSRGGLAGSYNEQFF.

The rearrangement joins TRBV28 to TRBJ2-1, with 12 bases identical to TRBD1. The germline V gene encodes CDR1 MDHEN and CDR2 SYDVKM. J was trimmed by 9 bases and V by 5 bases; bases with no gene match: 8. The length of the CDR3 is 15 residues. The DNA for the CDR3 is TGTGCCAGCAGTCTCCCCGGGACAGGGGGCCTTGAGCAGTTCTTC. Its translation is CASSLPGTGGLEQFF.

The CDR3 nucleotides read TGTGCCAGCAGCTCGAATCAAGGCTTGGGGACCCAGTACTTC. Translated: CASSSNQGLGTQYF. This rearrangement joins TRBV5-4 to TRBJ2-5; no clear D. There are 14 residues in the CDR3. Germline V gene sequence: CDR1 SGHNT, CDR2 YYREEE (reference sequence). V was pared by 3 bases and J by 7 bases, with 16 bases between.

The CDR3 loop is CASSSQGAYNSPLHF. CDR3 coding DNA: TGTGCCAGCAGCTCACAGGGGGCCTATAATTCACCCCTCCACTTT. This chain uses TRBV28 with TRBJ1-6; 8 nucleotides align to TRBD1. V lost 6 bases and J lost 2; bases outside the gene matches: 3. Germline CDR1 is MDHEN and CDR2 is SYDVKM. This CDR3 has 15 residues.

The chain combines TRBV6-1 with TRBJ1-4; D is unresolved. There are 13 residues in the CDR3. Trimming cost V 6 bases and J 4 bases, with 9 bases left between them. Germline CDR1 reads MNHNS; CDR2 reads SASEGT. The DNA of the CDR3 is TGTGCCAGCAGAGAGGACGGTAATGAAAAACTGTTTTTT. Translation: CASREDGNEKLFF.

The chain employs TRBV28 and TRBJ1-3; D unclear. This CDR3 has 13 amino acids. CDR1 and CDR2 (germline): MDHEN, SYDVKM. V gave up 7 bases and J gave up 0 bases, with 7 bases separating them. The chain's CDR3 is CASTLFSGNTIYF. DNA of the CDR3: TGTGCCAGCACCCTCTTCTCTGGAAACACCATATATTTT.

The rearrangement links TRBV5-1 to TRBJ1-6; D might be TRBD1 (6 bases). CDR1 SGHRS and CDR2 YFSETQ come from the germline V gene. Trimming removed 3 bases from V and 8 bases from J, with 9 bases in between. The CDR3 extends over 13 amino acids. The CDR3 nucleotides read TGCGCCAGCAGCTCACAGGGAGATTCACCCCTCCACTTT. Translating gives CASSSQGDSPLHF.

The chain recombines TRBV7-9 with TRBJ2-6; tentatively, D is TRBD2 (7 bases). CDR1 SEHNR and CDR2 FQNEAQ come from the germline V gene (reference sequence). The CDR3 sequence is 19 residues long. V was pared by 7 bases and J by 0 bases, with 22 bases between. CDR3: CASTTPGGGESSGANVLTF. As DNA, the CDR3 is TGTGCCAGCACCACCCCAGGAGGGGGGGAGAGCTCTGGGGCCAACGTCCTGACTTTC.

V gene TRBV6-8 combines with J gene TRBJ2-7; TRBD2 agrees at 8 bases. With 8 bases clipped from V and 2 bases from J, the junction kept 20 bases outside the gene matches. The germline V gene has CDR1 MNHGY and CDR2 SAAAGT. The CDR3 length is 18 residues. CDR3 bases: TGTGCCAGCCGGGGGCTAGGGCCTTTGCGGGAGGCCCCCTACGAGCAGTACTTC. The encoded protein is CASRGLGPLREAPYEQYF.

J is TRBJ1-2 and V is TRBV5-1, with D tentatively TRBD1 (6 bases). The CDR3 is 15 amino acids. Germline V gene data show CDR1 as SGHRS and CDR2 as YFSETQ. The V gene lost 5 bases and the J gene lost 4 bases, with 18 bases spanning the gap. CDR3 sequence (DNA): TGCGCCAGCAGAGTCGGGGGCCCTTCGGTCTATGGCTACACCTTC. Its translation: CASRVGGPSVYGYTF.

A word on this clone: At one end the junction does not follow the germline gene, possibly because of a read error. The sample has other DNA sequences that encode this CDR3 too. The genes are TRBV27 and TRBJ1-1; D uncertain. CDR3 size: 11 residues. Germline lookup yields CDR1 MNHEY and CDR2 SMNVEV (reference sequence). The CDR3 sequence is CATQRNTEAFF. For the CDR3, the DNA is TGTGCCACCCAGAGAAACACTGAGGCTTTCTTT.

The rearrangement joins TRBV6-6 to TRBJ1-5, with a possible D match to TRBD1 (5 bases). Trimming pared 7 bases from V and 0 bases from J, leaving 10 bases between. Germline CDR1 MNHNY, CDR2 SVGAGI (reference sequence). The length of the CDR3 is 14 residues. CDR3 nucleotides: TGTGCCAGCACCCCAGACAGTAGCAATCAGCCCCAGCATTTT. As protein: CASTPDSSNQPQHF.

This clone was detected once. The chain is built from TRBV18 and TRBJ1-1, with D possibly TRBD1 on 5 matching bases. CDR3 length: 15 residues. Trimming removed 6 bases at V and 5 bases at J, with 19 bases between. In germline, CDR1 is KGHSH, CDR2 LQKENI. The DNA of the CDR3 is TGTGCCAGCTCTCAAGGCCGGGGGGAAGAGACTGAAGCTTTCTTT. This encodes CASSQGRGEETEAFF.

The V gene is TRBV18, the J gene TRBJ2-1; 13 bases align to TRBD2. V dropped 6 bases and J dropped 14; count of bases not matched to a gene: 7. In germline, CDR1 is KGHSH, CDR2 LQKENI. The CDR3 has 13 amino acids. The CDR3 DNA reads TGTGCCAGCTCCGTCACTAGCGGGAGGGAAGAGTTCTTC. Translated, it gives CASSVTSGREEFF.